Listed below are T cell receptor beta chains from one sample, sequenced in a study of blood T cell repertoires in COVID-19. This table comes from immunoSEQ multiplex PCR, and its TCRdb copy is limited to in-frame clones, with some not included. The sample lists roughly 260,000 clones; 75% to 95% were seen once. Sequenced input: PBMCs or T cells enriched from blood (not recorded which). The source is a woman in her late teens or twenties who had recovered from COVID-19. CDR3s include the opening cysteine and the closing phenylalanine or tryptophan. Each record gives: D gene, J gene, clone size, V gene, CDR3 DNA, CDR3 protein. D genes are given only for firm matches. Clone sizes are given selectively: once, few, many, or a class where the clone is expanded.

d_gene: NA
j_gene: TRBJ2-7
abundance: NA
v_gene: TRBV12-3/TRBV12-4
CDR3nt: TGTGCCAGCAGTTTAACAGTCTACGAGCAGTACTTC
CDR3aa: CASSLTVYEQYF

d_gene: NA
j_gene: TRBJ1-1
abundance: NA
v_gene: TRBV12-3/TRBV12-4
CDR3nt: TGTGCCAGCAGCATGGGACGGGAGGCTTTCTTT
CDR3aa: CASSMGREAFF

d_gene: NA
j_gene: TRBJ1-2
abundance: NA
v_gene: TRBV5-1
CDR3nt: TGCGCCAGCAGCCAACAGGGTAACTATGGCTACACCTTC
CDR3aa: CASSQQGNYGYTF

d_gene: TRBD2
j_gene: TRBJ2-3
abundance: few
v_gene: TRBV5-1
CDR3nt: TGCGCCAGCAGCTTTCCAGCGGGGGGCGGTAAGGGTGATACGCAGTATTTT
CDR3aa: CASSFPAGGGKGDTQYF

d_gene: TRBD2
j_gene: TRBJ2-3
abundance: NA
v_gene: TRBV7-3
CDR3nt: TGTGCCAGCAGCTCGCTAGCGGGAGCTACAGATACGCAGTATTTT
CDR3aa: CASSSLAGATDTQYF

d_gene: TRBD1
j_gene: TRBJ1-4
abundance: NA
v_gene: TRBV11-2
CDR3nt: TGTGCCAGCAGCTTAGCGGGACAGCCGGCTGCAACTAATGAAAAACTGTTTTTT
CDR3aa: CASSLAGQPAATNEKLFF

d_gene: NA
j_gene: TRBJ1-2
abundance: NA
v_gene: TRBV6-5
CDR3nt: TGTGCCACCAGTCGGGACATATCCTATGGCTACACCTTC
CDR3aa: CATSRDISYGYTF

d_gene: NA
j_gene: TRBJ2-3
abundance: NA
v_gene: TRBV24-1
CDR3nt: TGTGCCACCGGACGACCCTCCGCGGGGAGCACAGATACGCAGTATTTT
CDR3aa: CATGRPSAGSTDTQYF

d_gene: NA
j_gene: TRBJ1-2
abundance: NA
v_gene: TRBV27
CDR3nt: TGTGCCAGCAGTTCCCTCGCGGCCCTCGGGAGTGGCGATGGCTACACCTTC
CDR3aa: CASSSLAALGSGDGYTF

d_gene: NA
j_gene: TRBJ1-6
abundance: NA
v_gene: TRBV5-5
CDR3nt: TGTGCCAGCAGCTTGCTTACGGACATTAACAATTCACCCCTCCACTTT
CDR3aa: CASSLLTDINNSPLHF

d_gene: NA
j_gene: TRBJ1-2
abundance: NA
v_gene: TRBV7-8
CDR3nt: TGTGCCAGCAGCTCCGCTACGAACTATGGCTACACCTTC
CDR3aa: CASSSATNYGYTF

d_gene: TRBD1
j_gene: TRBJ1-5
abundance: once
v_gene: TRBV2
CDR3nt: TGTGCCAGCGCACAGGGGGCTTATCAGCCCCAGCATTTT
CDR3aa: CASAQGAYQPQHF

d_gene: NA
j_gene: TRBJ1-1
abundance: NA
v_gene: TRBV3-1/TRBV3-2
CDR3nt: TGTGCCAGCAGCCACAATTTACCGGGGGTGAACACTGAAGCTTTCTTT
CDR3aa: CASSHNLPGVNTEAFF

d_gene: NA
j_gene: TRBJ1-6
abundance: NA
v_gene: TRBV10-3
CDR3nt: TGTGCCATCAGTGAGTGGATTAAGGGGGACGGTTCACCCCTCCACTTT
CDR3aa: CAISEWIKGDGSPLHF

d_gene: TRBD1
j_gene: TRBJ1-5
abundance: once
v_gene: TRBV19
CDR3nt: TGTGCCAGTAGTAAGAGGGGACAGGGGGTCGGCAATCAGCCCCAGCATTTT
CDR3aa: CASSKRGQGVGNQPQHF

d_gene: NA
j_gene: TRBJ2-7
abundance: NA
v_gene: TRBV4-1
CDR3nt: TGCGCCAGCAGCCAAGATTTCCGGCCAGGTACAGAAGCCTACGAGCAGTACTTC
CDR3aa: CASSQDFRPGTEAYEQYF

d_gene: TRBD2
j_gene: TRBJ2-3
abundance: NA
v_gene: TRBV19
CDR3nt: TGTGCCAGTAGTTTAGCGGGAGAGGCAGATACGCAGTATTTT
CDR3aa: CASSLAGEADTQYF

d_gene: NA
j_gene: TRBJ1-4
abundance: once
v_gene: TRBV4-2
CDR3nt: TGTGCCAGCAGTCTCAACCACGGGACACCCTTCCCGGAACTGTTTTTT
CDR3aa: CASSLNHGTPFPELFF

d_gene: TRBD2
j_gene: TRBJ2-2
abundance: NA
v_gene: TRBV7-6
CDR3nt: TGTGCCAGCAGCCCCCTGGTCGTGCCTAGCGGATCACCCGGGGAGCTGTTTTTT
CDR3aa: CASSPLVVPSGSPGELFF

d_gene: TRBD2
j_gene: TRBJ2-1
abundance: NA
v_gene: TRBV18
CDR3nt: TGTGCCAGCTCACCGGGACTAGCGGGGATCAATGAGCAGTTCTTC
CDR3aa: CASSPGLAGINEQFF

d_gene: TRBD1
j_gene: TRBJ2-2
abundance: NA
v_gene: TRBV19
CDR3nt: TGTGCCAGTAGGACTGGACAGGGTTATTACACCGGGGAGCTGTTTTTT
CDR3aa: CASRTGQGYYTGELFF

d_gene: TRBD2
j_gene: TRBJ2-3
abundance: once
v_gene: TRBV7-2
CDR3nt: TGTGCCAGCAGCTTTGGACTAGCGGGGGGGACGGGTACAGATACGCAGTATTTT
CDR3aa: CASSFGLAGGTGTDTQYF

d_gene: NA
j_gene: TRBJ1-2
abundance: NA
v_gene: TRBV7-2
CDR3nt: TGTGCCAGCAGCCCTCAACAGGGCAGCTATGGCTACACCTTC
CDR3aa: CASSPQQGSYGYTF

d_gene: NA
j_gene: TRBJ2-3
abundance: NA
v_gene: TRBV19
CDR3nt: TGTGCCAGTAGTATAGGGGAGGCTGGCACAGATACGCAGTATTTT
CDR3aa: CASSIGEAGTDTQYF

d_gene: TRBD1
j_gene: TRBJ1-2
abundance: NA
v_gene: TRBV6-5
CDR3nt: TGTGCCAGCAGTTTGGGACAGGGGGCCCTTTATGGCTACACCTTC
CDR3aa: CASSLGQGALYGYTF

d_gene: TRBD2
j_gene: TRBJ2-2
abundance: NA
v_gene: TRBV19
CDR3nt: TGTGCCAGTAGTCCCCGGACTAGCGGCACGAACACCGGGGAGCTGTTTTTT
CDR3aa: CASSPRTSGTNTGELFF

d_gene: TRBD2
j_gene: TRBJ2-7
abundance: NA
v_gene: TRBV5-1
CDR3nt: TGCGCCAGCAGCTTGGAAGGTCTAGCGGGAGCCGAGCAGTACTTC
CDR3aa: CASSLEGLAGAEQYF

d_gene: NA
j_gene: TRBJ2-2
abundance: NA
v_gene: TRBV11-2
CDR3nt: TGTGCCAGCAGCACTCGCCACAGGGATCTGAACACCGGGGAGCTGTTTTTT
CDR3aa: CASSTRHRDLNTGELFF

d_gene: TRBD1
j_gene: TRBJ1-6
abundance: NA
v_gene: TRBV28
CDR3nt: TGTGCCAGCAGTACAGGGACAGGGACGGACGCACCCCTCCACTTT
CDR3aa: CASSTGTGTDAPLHF

d_gene: TRBD1
j_gene: TRBJ1-5
abundance: NA
v_gene: TRBV19
CDR3nt: TGTGCCAGTAGTATGAGACAGGGGGCAGGGAGCTATAGCAATCAGCCCCAGCATTTT
CDR3aa: CASSMRQGAGSYSNQPQHF

d_gene: NA
j_gene: TRBJ1-1
abundance: NA
v_gene: TRBV18
CDR3nt: TGTGCCAGCTCACCGTCCCTAGACTTGCAGTCGTACACTGAAGCTTTCTTT
CDR3aa: CASSPSLDLQSYTEAFF

d_gene: NA
j_gene: TRBJ2-1
abundance: NA
v_gene: TRBV7-3
CDR3nt: TGTGCCAGCAGCTTTTCTAGCAATGAGCAGTTCTTC
CDR3aa: CASSFSSNEQFF

d_gene: NA
j_gene: TRBJ2-6
abundance: NA
v_gene: TRBV18
CDR3nt: TGTGCCAGCTCGCAAGGACAGTGGTCCTCTGGGGCCAACGTCCTGACTTTC
CDR3aa: CASSQGQWSSGANVLTF

d_gene: TRBD2
j_gene: TRBJ2-3
abundance: NA
v_gene: TRBV12-5
CDR3nt: TGTGCTAGTGGTGGCGAACTAGCGGGGAGCACAGATACGCAGTATTTT
CDR3aa: CASGGELAGSTDTQYF

d_gene: NA
j_gene: TRBJ1-3
abundance: once
v_gene: TRBV9
CDR3nt: TGTGCCAGCAGCCCACAAGGGAGCTCTGGAAACACCATATATTTT
CDR3aa: CASSPQGSSGNTIYF

d_gene: NA
j_gene: TRBJ1-2
abundance: once
v_gene: TRBV3-1/TRBV3-2
CDR3nt: TGTGCCAGCAGCCCGGGGGGCAGGTACTATGGCTACACCTTC
CDR3aa: CASSPGGRYYGYTF

d_gene: NA
j_gene: TRBJ1-3
abundance: NA
v_gene: TRBV14
CDR3nt: TGTGCCAGCAGCCGACGACAGCTAGGAAACACCATATATTTT
CDR3aa: CASSRRQLGNTIYF

d_gene: NA
j_gene: TRBJ2-3
abundance: NA
v_gene: TRBV5-8
CDR3nt: TGTGCCAGCAGCTTCCCGGGAACGGATACGCAGTATTTT
CDR3aa: CASSFPGTDTQYF

d_gene: NA
j_gene: TRBJ2-5
abundance: few
v_gene: TRBV6-5
CDR3nt: TGTGCCAGCAGTTACTCTCCTCGACTTAGGGAGACCCAGTACTTC
CDR3aa: CASSYSPRLRETQYF

d_gene: TRBD1
j_gene: TRBJ2-2
abundance: NA
v_gene: TRBV5-5
CDR3nt: TGTGCCAGCAGTTCCACCGCGGGACAGGGGGCGATCGGGGAGCTGTTTTTT
CDR3aa: CASSSTAGQGAIGELFF

d_gene: TRBD1
j_gene: TRBJ2-7
abundance: NA
v_gene: TRBV11-3
CDR3nt: TGTGCCAGCAGCTTAGGTTCGGGACAGTACTACGAGCAGTACTTC
CDR3aa: CASSLGSGQYYEQYF

d_gene: TRBD1
j_gene: TRBJ1-1
abundance: NA
v_gene: TRBV12-3/TRBV12-4
CDR3nt: TGTGCCAGCAGTTTGCAGGGGGCGACTGAAGCTTTCTTT
CDR3aa: CASSLQGATEAFF

d_gene: TRBD2
j_gene: TRBJ2-5
abundance: NA
v_gene: TRBV3-1/TRBV3-2
CDR3nt: TGTGCCAGCAGCCAAGATGTTAGCGGGGGAGAGACCCAGTACTTC
CDR3aa: CASSQDVSGGETQYF

d_gene: NA
j_gene: TRBJ2-1
abundance: once
v_gene: TRBV28
CDR3nt: TGTGCCAGCAGTTTAATGCGCGAACGGCAGTTCTTC
CDR3aa: CASSLMRERQFF

d_gene: NA
j_gene: TRBJ1-5
abundance: NA
v_gene: TRBV7-2
CDR3nt: TGTGCCAGCAGCTTAGGGACAGCGCACAATCAGCCCCAGCATTTT
CDR3aa: CASSLGTAHNQPQHF

d_gene: NA
j_gene: TRBJ1-5
abundance: NA
v_gene: TRBV5-6
CDR3nt: TGTGCCAGCAGCCAGGTGGCAGGGGATCAGCCCCAGCATTTT
CDR3aa: CASSQVAGDQPQHF

d_gene: NA
j_gene: TRBJ2-3
abundance: NA
v_gene: TRBV7-3
CDR3nt: TGTGCCAGCAGATCAGGGGTTTCAGGAGATACGCAGTATTTT
CDR3aa: CASRSGVSGDTQYF

d_gene: NA
j_gene: TRBJ2-7
abundance: NA
v_gene: TRBV9
CDR3nt: TGTGCCAGCAGCGTAGTCGAGAGGACGGGAGAGCAGTACTTC
CDR3aa: CASSVVERTGEQYF

d_gene: TRBD1
j_gene: TRBJ2-7
abundance: NA
v_gene: TRBV5-6
CDR3nt: TGTGCCAGCAGCTTGGCCCTCACCCGACAGGGGACCTACGAGCAGTACTTC
CDR3aa: CASSLALTRQGTYEQYF

d_gene: TRBD2
j_gene: TRBJ2-2
abundance: NA
v_gene: TRBV9
CDR3nt: TGTGCCAGCAGCGACCGCGGGACTAGCGGGGGGATGAACACCGGGGAGCTGTTTTTT
CDR3aa: CASSDRGTSGGMNTGELFF

d_gene: TRBD2
j_gene: TRBJ2-5
abundance: NA
v_gene: TRBV14
CDR3nt: TGTGCCAGCAGCCAAGTCGCGGGGGGGGAAGAGACCCAGTACTTC
CDR3aa: CASSQVAGGEETQYF

d_gene: TRBD1
j_gene: TRBJ1-5
abundance: NA
v_gene: TRBV5-8
CDR3nt: TGTGCCAGCAGCCTGACAGGGGGTCGGCAGCCCCAGCATTTT
CDR3aa: CASSLTGGRQPQHF

d_gene: NA
j_gene: TRBJ2-7
abundance: NA
v_gene: TRBV3-1/TRBV3-2
CDR3nt: TGTGCCAGCAGCCAAGTACCTCCTCGGGGACACCACTCCTACGAGCAGTACTTC
CDR3aa: CASSQVPPRGHHSYEQYF

d_gene: NA
j_gene: TRBJ1-4
abundance: NA
v_gene: TRBV19
CDR3nt: TGTGCCAGTAGTAGCTACAGCGGGGCTAATGAAAAACTGTTTTTT
CDR3aa: CASSSYSGANEKLFF

d_gene: NA
j_gene: TRBJ1-1
abundance: NA
v_gene: TRBV24-1
CDR3nt: TGTGCCACCAGTATAGGGGGAAACACTGAAGCTTTCTTT
CDR3aa: CATSIGGNTEAFF

d_gene: TRBD2
j_gene: TRBJ2-3
abundance: NA
v_gene: TRBV6-2/TRBV6-3
CDR3nt: TGTGCCAGCAGTCCCCTAGCGGGGACGCGAGATACGCAGTATTTT
CDR3aa: CASSPLAGTRDTQYF

d_gene: TRBD1
j_gene: TRBJ1-1
abundance: NA
v_gene: TRBV7-6
CDR3nt: TGTGCCAGCAGCTTAGCGCAGGGGGCTTGGACTGAAGCTTTCTTT
CDR3aa: CASSLAQGAWTEAFF

d_gene: NA
j_gene: TRBJ1-1
abundance: NA
v_gene: TRBV19
CDR3nt: TGTGCTACCAGTAACCTCTTTCAGGGTAAGGCTGAAGCTTTCTTT
CDR3aa: CATSNLFQGKAEAFF

d_gene: TRBD1
j_gene: TRBJ1-1
abundance: NA
v_gene: TRBV5-1
CDR3nt: TGCGCCAGCAGCGAAAACAGGGGTGACACTGAAGCTTTCTTT
CDR3aa: CASSENRGDTEAFF